The source of this T cell receptor beta chain is a study of blood T cell repertoires in COVID-19. Original data processing: Nucleated cell counts were estimated from reference gene primer amplification. Clones were sequenced by immunoSEQ multiplex PCR, and TCRdb holds only the in-frame ones, with some missing. Clone size and V and J calls were adopted from that table, with D and trimming inferred from the DNA. The table includes 150,000 to 250,000 clones, roughly 77% detected once. CDR3 length: 16 residues. The junction had 5 bases not matched to a gene; V was cut back by 3 bases and J by 5 bases. Germline V CDR1 and CDR2: KGHDR, SFDVKD.

J is TRBJ2-2 and V is TRBV24-1, with 10 bases fitting TRBD1. Sequenced sample: peripheral blood. This receptor was taken from a woman aged 40 to 49 with COVID-19, enrolled during active disease. The CDR3 sequence is CATSDPGTGETGELFF. The CDR3 bases are TGTGCCACCAGTGATCCCGGGACAGGGGAAACCGGGGAGCTGTTTTTT.